Reported below is one T cell receptor (beta chain). Its antigen is not known. The data were obtained in a study of T cell responses to AZD1222 COVID-19 vaccine. General observations from the study: Spike-specific TCR breadth and depth both grew after two AZD1222 doses.

The repertoire was sequenced with immunoSEQ multiplex PCR; TCRdb's copy has only in-frame clones and lacks some. The table lists approximately 120,000 clones, approximately 89% of them singletons, with around 4.4% in the top ten. The ends were cut back, 1 base at V and 0 bases at J, with 4 bases in the middle. CDR1 and CDR2 from the germline V gene are SGHVS and FQNEAQ. The CDR3 loop spans 14 amino acids. The receptor was isolated from an adult who received the AZD1222 COVID-19 vaccine. The sample consisted of peripheral blood, taken 28 days after the second AZD1222 dose. The rearrangement joins TRBV7-8 to TRBJ2-4; no firm D call. CDR3 amino acids: CASSLGVAKNIQYF. CDR3 bases: TGTGCCAGCAGCTTAGGAGTAGCCAAAAACATTCAGTACTTC.